This passage covers 15 T cell receptor beta chains from one sample sequenced in a study of blood T cell repertoires in COVID-19 (dated by TCRdb to the early 2020s). Library preparation employed the immunoSEQ multiplex PCR assay. Entries here come from immuneACCESS through TCRdb and include only in-frame sequences with V and J called. Some clones fail to appear in such tables; in the studies checked, an unresolved V gene covers under half of the shortfall, and the cause of the remainder is unknown. The sample table records 150,000 to 200,000 clones; 80% to 90% of these occur just once. The top ten constitute under 9.5% of the sample. Sequencing used peripheral blood. The receptors originated from a man aged 50 to 59 with active or convalescent COVID-19.

V gene TRBV18 combines with J gene TRBJ2-7; D gene uncertain. The length of the CDR3 is 13 residues. CDR1 is KGHSH and CDR2 is LQKENI in the germline V gene. Trimming left V 2 bases short and J 5 bases short, with 10 bases between. Here the CDR3 DNA reads TGTGCCAGCTCACCAGGGCCACAAGACGAGCAGTACTTC. Translated: CASSPGPQDEQYF.

This clone was counted a single time. The V and J genes are TRBV18 and TRBJ1-1, with 12 bases identical to TRBD1. CDR1 KGHSH and CDR2 LQKENI come from the germline V gene. V gave up 3 bases and J gave up 0 bases; unmatched junction bases: 2. This CDR3 comprises 16 residues. The CDR3 loop is CASSPGQGALNTEAFF. CDR3 DNA sequence: TGTGCCAGCTCACCGGGACAGGGGGCCCTGAACACTGAAGCTTTCTTT.

On this clone itself: This sample includes further DNA sequences coding for the same CDR3. This chain links TRBV11-2 with TRBJ2-7; a weak D match, TRBD2 (5 bases). Germline V gene lookup returns CDR1 SGHAT and CDR2 FQNNGV. Trimming cost V 3 bases and J 1 base, with 7 bases left between them. The CDR3 has 13 residues. DNA of the CDR3: TGTGCCAGCAGCTTTGGCGGGTCCTACGAGCAGTACTTC. Amino acid sequence: CASSFGGSYEQYF.

The chain combines TRBV6-2 or TRBV6-3 with TRBJ2-7, with 8 bases fitting TRBD1. Trimming cost V 2 bases and J 0 bases; bases outside gene matches: 6. Germline CDR1 reads MNHEY; CDR2 reads SVGEGT. The CDR3 has 16 amino acids. The CDR3 bases are TGTGCCAGCAGTTACCCTCGGGACAGGCACTCCTACGAGCAGTACTTC. As protein: CASSYPRDRHSYEQYF.

V usage is TRBV19 and J usage is TRBJ1-4; no firm D call. Germline V gene lookup returns CDR1 LNHDA and CDR2 SQIVND (reference sequence). The CDR3 consists of 12 residues. V was shortened by 3 bases and J by 5 bases, with 4 bases between the two germline ends. In DNA form, the CDR3 reads TGTGCCAGTAGTATCATGAATGAAAAACTGTTTTTT. It yields the protein CASSIMNEKLFF.

The chain recombines TRBV24-1 with TRBJ1-1; the D is unclear. Germline-derived CDR1 and CDR2 are KGHDR and SFDVKD. Trimming left V 4 bases short and J 0 bases short, with 14 bases between. This CDR3 comprises 16 residues. CDR3 region: CATSEVMLGMNTEAFF. The CDR3 DNA follows: TGTGCCACCAGTGAGGTCATGCTCGGGATGAACACTGAAGCTTTCTTT.

The V and J genes are TRBV4-1 and TRBJ2-7, with a tentative D call TRBD2 (6 bases). The CDR3 totals 16 residues. Trimming took off 0 bases at V and 0 bases at J, with 12 bases between the two ends. Germline CDR1 MGHRA, CDR2 YSYEKL. This CDR3 is CASSQDLAALSYEQYF. Here the CDR3 DNA reads TGCGCCAGCAGCCAAGACTTAGCGGCCCTCTCCTACGAGCAGTACTTC.

The V and J genes are TRBV3-1 (or the pseudogene TRBV3-2) and TRBJ1-6; no reliable D call. The V and J ends lost 1 base and 10 bases respectively, with 8 bases between them. From germline, CDR1 is LGHDT and CDR2 YNNKEL (reference sequence). CDR3 length: 13 amino acids. In DNA form, the CDR3 reads TGTGCCAGCAGCCAAGTCGAGATCTCACCCCTCCACTTT. Amino acids: CASSQVEISPLHF.

The chain combines TRBV6-4 with TRBJ2-7; 8 bases are a match to TRBD1. CDR3 length equals 16 residues. CDR1 is MRHNA, CDR2 SNTAGT, per germline. Trimming cost V 3 bases and J 1 base; bases outside gene matches: 8. The CDR3, as DNA: TGTGCCAGCAGTGATCGGACAGGGCGGAGGTCCTACGAGCAGTACTTC. As protein: CASSDRTGRRSYEQYF.

The rearrangement uses TRBV5-4 and TRBJ2-7; TRBD1 is a possible D gene (6 bases). The CDR3 is 15 residues long. Germline assignment: CDR1 SGHNT and CDR2 YYREEE (reference sequence). The V end lost 3 bases, the J end lost 0 bases, and 13 bases lay between the germline ends. CDR3 amino acids: CASSSPGQSSYEQYF. The CDR3 DNA follows: TGTGCCAGCAGCTCCCCCGGACAGTCCTCCTACGAGCAGTACTTC.

V is TRBV19 and J is TRBJ1-2, with D possibly TRBD1 on 5 matching bases. The germline gives CDR1 LNHDA, CDR2 SQIVND (reference sequence). Trimming took 9 bases from V and 3 from J, leaving 11 bases between them. The CDR3 has 12 amino acids. CDR3 amino acids: CASAGGDYGYTF. The DNA of the CDR3 is TGTGCCAGCGCGGGAGGGGACTATGGCTACACCTTC.

The V call is TRBV10-1, the J call TRBJ1-1, with 8 bases identical to TRBD1. The V segment lost 3 bases and the J segment 1 base; nucleotides outside the gene matches: 4. Germline lookup yields CDR1 WNHNN and CDR2 SYGVQD (reference sequence). The CDR3 covers 15 residues. CDR3 region: CASSDPGQGNTEAFF. CDR3 coding DNA: TGCGCCAGCAGTGACCCCGGACAGGGGAACACTGAAGCTTTCTTT.

This clone was seen a handful of times. V and J are TRBV11-2 and TRBJ1-1; 7 nucleotides agree with TRBD1. The junction had 6 bases not matched to a gene; V was cut back by 2 bases and J by 6 bases. CDR3 length equals 14 residues. The germline V gene has CDR1 SGHAT and CDR2 FQNNGV. CDR3 nucleotides: TGTGCCAGCAGCTTATCGGGACAGATGTCTGAAGCTTTCTTT. Encoded protein: CASSLSGQMSEAFF.

Notes on this clone: Other DNA variants within this sample encode the same CDR3. This chain uses TRBV5-4 with TRBJ1-2, with 7 bases identical to TRBD1. There are 13 residues in the CDR3. V lost 2 bases, J lost 2 bases, and 0 bases stayed unmatched. Germline V lookup: CDR1 SGHNT, CDR2 YYREEE (reference sequence). The CDR3 here is CASSLQGNYGYTF. CDR3 nucleotide sequence: TGTGCCAGCAGCTTACAGGGGAACTATGGCTACACCTTC.

V usage is TRBV7-9 and J usage is TRBJ1-2, with 8 positions matching TRBD1. Germline CDR1 SEHNR, CDR2 FQNEAQ (reference sequence). This CDR3 has 15 amino acids. Germline trimming cut 5 bases from V and 5 bases from J; bases unmatched to any gene: 10. The CDR3 coding sequence is TGTGCCAGCAGCGAATCCGGGACAGGAAGTTATGGCTACACCTTC. It codes for CASSESGTGSYGYTF.